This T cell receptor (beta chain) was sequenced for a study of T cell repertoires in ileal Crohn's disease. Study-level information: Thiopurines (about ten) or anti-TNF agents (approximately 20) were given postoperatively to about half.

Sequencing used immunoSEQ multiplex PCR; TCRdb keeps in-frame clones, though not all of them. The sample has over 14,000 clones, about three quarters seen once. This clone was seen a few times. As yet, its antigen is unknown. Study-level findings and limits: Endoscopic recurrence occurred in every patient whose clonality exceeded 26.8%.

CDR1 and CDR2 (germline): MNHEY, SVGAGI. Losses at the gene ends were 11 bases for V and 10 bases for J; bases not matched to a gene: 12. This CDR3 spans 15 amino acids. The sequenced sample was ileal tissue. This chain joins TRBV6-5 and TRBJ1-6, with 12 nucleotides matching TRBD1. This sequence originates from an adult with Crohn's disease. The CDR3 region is CASGTGQGARSPLHF. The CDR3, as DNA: TGTGCCTCCGGAACGGGACAGGGGGCGAGATCACCCCTCCACTTT.